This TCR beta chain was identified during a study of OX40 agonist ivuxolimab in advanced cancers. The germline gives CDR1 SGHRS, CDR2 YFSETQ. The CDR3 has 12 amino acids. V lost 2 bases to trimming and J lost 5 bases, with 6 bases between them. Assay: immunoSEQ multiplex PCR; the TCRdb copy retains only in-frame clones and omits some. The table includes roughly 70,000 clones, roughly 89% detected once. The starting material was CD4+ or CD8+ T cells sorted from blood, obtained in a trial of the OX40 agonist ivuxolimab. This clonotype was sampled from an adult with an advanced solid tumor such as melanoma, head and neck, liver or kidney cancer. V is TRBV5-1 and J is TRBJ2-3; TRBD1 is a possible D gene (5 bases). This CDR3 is CASSFQGDTQYF. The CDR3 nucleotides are TGCGCCAGCAGCTTCCAGGGAGATACGCAGTATTTT.